The 16 T cell receptor beta chains reported below all come from one sample, sequenced in a study of shared clonotypes between healthy human individuals. The protocol was immunoSEQ multiplex PCR, while the TCRdb copy is restricted to in-frame clones and leaves out a portion. The data show 300,000 to 350,000 clones, with over 70% seen just once and roughly a tenth held by the top ten. The sample consisted of memory CD4+ T cells sorted from blood. Subset of the sample: CD45RA-negative fraction. The source of these receptors is a man aged 25-45 years in good health.

The chain combines TRBV6-1 with TRBJ2-7; tentatively, D is TRBD1 (5 bases). Deletions cut 8 bases from V and 5 bases from J, with 10 bases between. The germline V gene encodes CDR1 MNHNS and CDR2 SASEGT. This CDR3 is built from 11 residues. CDR3 DNA: TGTGCCAGCGACAGAACCCACGAGCAGTACTTC. Its protein is CASDRTHEQYF.

This clone has only one observation. The chain carries TRBV7-8 and TRBJ1-1, with D perhaps TRBD1 (5 bases). V lost 1 base to trimming and J lost 0 bases, with 9 bases between them. Germline values: CDR1 SGHVS, CDR2 FQNEAQ. This CDR3 is built from 15 residues. The chain's CDR3 is CASSLVSGLNTEAFF. CDR3 bases: TGTGCCAGCAGCTTAGTCTCAGGGCTGAACACTGAAGCTTTCTTT.

This clone was found a few times. The chain carries TRBV5-1 and TRBJ2-5, with unresolved D. V lost 5 bases and J 5 bases, leaving 19 bases between the germline ends. CDR1 SGHRS and CDR2 YFSETQ come from the germline V gene. CDR3 length: 15 residues. CDR3 sequence: CASRPTPFSGETQYF. In nucleotides, the CDR3 is TGCGCCAGCAGACCTACGCCCTTCAGTGGGGAGACCCAGTACTTC. Using reference TRBV5-1 and TRBJ2-5 for the parts outside the CDR3, the full variable domain is KAGVTQTPRYLIKTRGQQVTLSCSPISGHRSVSWYQQTPGQGLQFLFEYFSETQRNKGNFPGRFSGRQFSNSRSEMNVSTLELGDSALYLCASRPTPFSGETQYFGPGTRLLVL.

This clone has just a few counts. This chain uses TRBV28 with TRBJ2-3, with D possibly TRBD2 on 6 matching bases. The CDR3 consists of 13 residues. The germline V gene has CDR1 MDHEN and CDR2 SYDVKM. Trimming stripped 6 bases from V and 10 bases from J, with 17 bases between. CDR3 protein: CASSPPPGLSQYF. In DNA, the CDR3 is TGTGCCAGCAGCCCCCCCCCGGGACTGTCGCAGTATTTT.

The chain couples TRBV5-1 to TRBJ2-7, with TRBD1 matching over 7 bases. V lost 4 bases and J lost 9; bases outside the gene matches: 16. The CDR3 has 15 amino acids. Germline loops: CDR1 SGHRS, CDR2 YFSETQ. The chain's CDR3 is CASSLGDGQVRRQYF. CDR3 DNA: TGCGCCAGCAGCCTTGGGGATGGACAGGTACGAAGGCAGTACTTC. The whole variable domain, filled in from reference TRBV5-1 and TRBJ2-7, reads KAGVTQTPRYLIKTRGQQVTLSCSPISGHRSVSWYQQTPGQGLQFLFEYFSETQRNKGNFPGRFSGRQFSNSRSEMNVSTLELGDSALYLCASSLGDGQVRRQYFGPGTRLTVT.

This sequence joins TRBV6-1 and TRBJ1-2, with a weak D call TRBD1 (5 bases). The CDR3 has 13 residues. Deletions cut 7 bases from V and 6 bases from J, with 15 bases between. The V gene's germline CDR1 is MNHNS and CDR2 SASEGT. The CDR3 nucleotides read TGTGCCAGCACCCCCGGGGGGGGAGATGGCTACACCTTC. Its protein is CASTPGGGDGYTF.

There are a few counts of this clone. This chain links TRBV9 with TRBJ1-5; D is perhaps TRBD1 (5 bases). V lost 5 bases to trimming and J lost 2 bases, with 11 bases between them. The CDR3 spans 14 residues. Per germline, CDR1 SGDLS and CDR2 YYNGEE. The CDR3 DNA is TGTGCCAGCAGTCGGGGACTTGGCAATCAGCCCCAGCATTTT. It is translated as CASSRGLGNQPQHF.

This clone qualifies as medium-sized. The V call is TRBV2, the J call TRBJ1-5; a possible D gene is TRBD1 (5 bases). V lost 4 bases, J lost 7 bases, and 14 bases lay in between. There are 14 residues in the CDR3. Germline V lookup: CDR1 SNHLY, CDR2 FYNNEI. The CDR3 loop reads CASSVGRGGQPQHF. CDR3 nucleotides: TGTGCCAGCAGTGTGGGAAGGGGCGGACAGCCCCAGCATTTT.

The genes are TRBV5-1 and TRBJ1-4, with D unresolved. V lost 0 bases, J lost 5 bases, and 8 bases lay in between. The germline CDR1 and CDR2 sequences are SGHRS and YFSETQ. This CDR3 contains 14 residues. The CDR3 loop reads CASSLGGNNEKLFF. The CDR3 nucleotides are TGCGCCAGCAGCTTGGGCGGGAACAATGAAAAACTGTTTTTT.

The chain links TRBV5-1 to TRBJ2-5; the D call may be TRBD1 or TRBD2 (5 bases each). The J call may be mistaken, given a closer DNA end match to TRBJ2-7. CDR1 and CDR2 from the germline V gene are SGHRS and YFSETQ. The CDR3 is 14 residues long. CDR3 in DNA: TGCGCCAGCACCCTAGGGGAGTTCCCCTACGAGCAGTACTTC. Its translation is CASTLGEFPYEQYF.

A few counts support this clone. The chain carries TRBV5-1 and TRBJ2-1; maybe TRBD1 (5 bases). Looked up from germline, CDR1 is SGHRS and CDR2 is YFSETQ. The CDR3 spans 15 residues. V was pared by 4 bases and J by 7 bases, with 18 bases between. CDR3 bases: TGCGCCAGCAGCCGCGTTGGGGCCCACGTAAATGAGCAGTTCTTC. It specifies CASSRVGAHVNEQFF.

This clone was seen ten or more times. The chain recombines TRBV11-3 with TRBJ2-5; 9 nucleotides match TRBD1. V was pared by 2 bases and J by 5 bases, with 12 bases of the junction left unmatched. The CDR3 runs to 17 residues. Germline V gives CDR1 SGHNT, CDR2 YENEEA. CDR3: CASSLYGTGRGPETQYF. CDR3 coding DNA: TGTGCCAGCAGCTTATACGGGACAGGGAGAGGACCTGAGACCCAGTACTTC.

This clone has more than one count but fewer than ten. The chain joins TRBV30 to TRBJ1-1; TRBD1 is a possible D gene (5 bases). The CDR3 covers 13 residues. Deletions cut 0 bases from V and 5 bases from J, with 10 bases between. The germline V gene has CDR1 GTSNPN and CDR2 SVGIG (reference sequence). The CDR3 DNA reads TGTGCCTGGAGTGTAGGGGAATGGACTGAAGCTTTCTTT. This translates into CAWSVGEWTEAFF.

This clone has a count of ten or more. This chain connects TRBV11-1 to TRBJ1-3; the D is unclear. The germline CDR1 and CDR2 sequences are SGHAT and FQDESV (reference sequence). Trimming removed 5 bases at V and 2 bases at J, with 7 bases between. The CDR3 extends over 13 amino acids. In nucleotides, the CDR3 is TGTGCCAGCAGCGCCTCCGCTGGAAACACCATATATTTT. Its protein product is CASSASAGNTIYF. Full variable domain (remainder filled in from reference TRBV11-1 and TRBJ1-3): EAEVAQSPRYKITEKSQAVAFWCDPISGHATLYWYRQILGQGPELLVQFQDESVVDDSQLPKDRFSAERLKGVDSTLKIQPAELGDSAMYLCASSASAGNTIYFGEGSWLTVV.

Concerning this clone itself: A much larger clone sits a single nucleotide away, making a read error possible. The same CDR3 arises from other DNA sequences in this sample as well. This chain uses TRBV7-9 with TRBJ1-4, with D possibly TRBD1 on 5 matching bases. With 5 bases removed from V and 7 bases from J, the gap between germline ends came to 8 bases. Germline V gene lookup returns CDR1 SEHNR and CDR2 FQNEAQ (reference sequence). This CDR3 is 12 amino acids long. CDR3 DNA sequence: TGTGCCAGCAGCCCCCAGGGTGAAAAACTGTTTTTT. It codes for CASSPQGEKLFF. Looking up the rest from reference TRBV7-9 and TRBJ1-4 gives the full variable domain: DTGVSQNPRHKITKRGQNVTFRCDPISEHNRLYWYRQTLGQGPEFLTYFQNEAQLEKSRLLSDRFSAERPKGSFSTLEIQRTEQGDSAMYLCASSPQGEKLFFGSGTQLSVL.

This clone has just a few counts. The genes are TRBV30 and TRBJ1-1; TRBD1 is a possible D gene (6 bases). This CDR3 is 12 amino acids long. Germline CDR1 reads GTSNPN; CDR2 reads SVGIG (reference sequence). Trimming shortened V by 4 bases and J by 8 bases, and 14 bases separated the two germline ends. The CDR3 sequence: CAWNRGWAEAFF. CDR3 nucleotides: TGTGCCTGGAATAGGGGGTGGGCCGAAGCTTTCTTT.